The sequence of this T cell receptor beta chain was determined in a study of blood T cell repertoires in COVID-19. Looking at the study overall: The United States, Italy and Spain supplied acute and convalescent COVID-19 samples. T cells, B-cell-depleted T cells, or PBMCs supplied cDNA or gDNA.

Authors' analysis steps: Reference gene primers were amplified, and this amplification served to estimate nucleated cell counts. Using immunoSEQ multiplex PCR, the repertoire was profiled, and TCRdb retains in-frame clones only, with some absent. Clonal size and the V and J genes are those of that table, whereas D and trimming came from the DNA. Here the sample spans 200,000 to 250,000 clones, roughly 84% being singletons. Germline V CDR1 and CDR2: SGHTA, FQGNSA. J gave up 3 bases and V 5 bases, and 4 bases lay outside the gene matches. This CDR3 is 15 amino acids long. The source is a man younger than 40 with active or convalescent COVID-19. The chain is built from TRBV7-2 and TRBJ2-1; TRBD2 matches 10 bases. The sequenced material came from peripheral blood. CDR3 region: CASSPASGSYNEQFF. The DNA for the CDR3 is TGTGCCAGCAGCCCAGCTAGCGGGAGCTACAATGAGCAGTTCTTC.